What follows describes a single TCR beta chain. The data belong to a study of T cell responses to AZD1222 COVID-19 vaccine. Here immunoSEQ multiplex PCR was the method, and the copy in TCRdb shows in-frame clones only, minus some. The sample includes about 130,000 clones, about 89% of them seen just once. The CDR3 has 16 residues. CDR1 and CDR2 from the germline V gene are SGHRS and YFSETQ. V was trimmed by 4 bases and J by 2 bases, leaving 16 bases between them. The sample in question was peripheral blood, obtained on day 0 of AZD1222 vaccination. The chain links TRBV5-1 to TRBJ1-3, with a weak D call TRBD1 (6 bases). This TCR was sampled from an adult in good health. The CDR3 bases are TGCGCCAGCAGCATGACAGGTCCAAGCGCTGGAAACACCATATATTTT. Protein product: CASSMTGPSAGNTIYF.